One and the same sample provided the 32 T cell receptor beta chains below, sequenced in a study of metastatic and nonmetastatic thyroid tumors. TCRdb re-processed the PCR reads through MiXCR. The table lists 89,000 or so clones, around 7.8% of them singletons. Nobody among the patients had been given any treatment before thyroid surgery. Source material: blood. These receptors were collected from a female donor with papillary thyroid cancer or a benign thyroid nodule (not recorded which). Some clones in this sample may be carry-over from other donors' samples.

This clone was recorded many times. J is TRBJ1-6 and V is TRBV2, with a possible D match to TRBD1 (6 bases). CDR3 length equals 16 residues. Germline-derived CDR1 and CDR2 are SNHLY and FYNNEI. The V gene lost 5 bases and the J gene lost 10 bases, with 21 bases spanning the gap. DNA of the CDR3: TGTGCCAGCAGTCCAAGGGGACACTCGGAGAGCTCACCCCTCCACTTT. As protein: CASSPRGHSESSPLHF.

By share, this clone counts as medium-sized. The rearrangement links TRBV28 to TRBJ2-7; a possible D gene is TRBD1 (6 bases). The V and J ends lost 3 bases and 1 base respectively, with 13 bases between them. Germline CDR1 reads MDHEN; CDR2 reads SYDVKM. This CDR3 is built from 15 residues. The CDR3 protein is CASSFRQVPSYEQYF. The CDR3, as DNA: TGTGCCAGCAGTTTCCGACAGGTTCCATCCTACGAGCAGTACTTC. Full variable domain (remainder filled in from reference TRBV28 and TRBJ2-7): DVKVTQSSRYLVKRTGEKVFLECVQDMDHENMFWYRQDPGLGLRLIYFSYDVKMKEKGDIPEGYSVSREKKERFSLILESASTNQTSMYLCASSFRQVPSYEQYFGPGTRLTVT.

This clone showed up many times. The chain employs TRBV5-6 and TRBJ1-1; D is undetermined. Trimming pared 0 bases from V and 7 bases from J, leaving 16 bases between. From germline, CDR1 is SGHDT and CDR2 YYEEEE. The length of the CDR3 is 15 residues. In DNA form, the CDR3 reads TGTGCCAGCAGCTTGGGGGTCCGAAGATCGGGTGAAGCTTTCTTT. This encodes CASSLGVRRSGEAFF.

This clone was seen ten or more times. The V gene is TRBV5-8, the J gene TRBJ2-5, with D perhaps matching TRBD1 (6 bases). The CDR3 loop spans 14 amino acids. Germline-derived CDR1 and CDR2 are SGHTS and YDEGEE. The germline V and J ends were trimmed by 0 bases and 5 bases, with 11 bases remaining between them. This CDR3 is CASSLGEQGETQYF. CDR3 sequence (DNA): TGTGCCAGCAGCTTGGGGGAACAGGGTGAGACCCAGTACTTC.

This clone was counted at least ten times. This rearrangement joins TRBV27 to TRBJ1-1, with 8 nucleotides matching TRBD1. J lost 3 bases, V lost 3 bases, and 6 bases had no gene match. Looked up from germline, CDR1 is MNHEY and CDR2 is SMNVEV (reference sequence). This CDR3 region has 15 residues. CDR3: CASSFRGTGDTEAFF. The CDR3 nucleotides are TGTGCCAGCAGTTTTAGGGGGACAGGCGACACTGAAGCTTTCTTT.

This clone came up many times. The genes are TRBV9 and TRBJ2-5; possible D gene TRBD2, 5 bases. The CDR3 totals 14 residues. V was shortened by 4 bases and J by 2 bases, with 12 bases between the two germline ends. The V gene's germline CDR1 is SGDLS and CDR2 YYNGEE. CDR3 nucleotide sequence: TGTGCCAGCAGCTTACGGGGTTCTCAAGAGACCCAGTACTTC. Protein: CASSLRGSQETQYF. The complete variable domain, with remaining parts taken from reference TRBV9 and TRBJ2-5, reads DSGVTQTPKHLITATGQRVTLRCSPRSGDLSVYWYQQSLDQGLQFLIQYYNGEERAKGNILERFSAQQFPDLHSELNLSSLELGDSALYFCASSLRGSQETQYFGPGTRLLVL.

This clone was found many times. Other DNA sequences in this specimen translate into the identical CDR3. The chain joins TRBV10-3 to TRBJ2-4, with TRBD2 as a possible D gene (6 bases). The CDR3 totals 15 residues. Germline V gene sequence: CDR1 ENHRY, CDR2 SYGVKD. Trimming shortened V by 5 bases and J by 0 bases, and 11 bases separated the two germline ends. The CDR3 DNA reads TGTGCCATCAGTCAACCGGAGGGAGCCAAAAACATTCAGTACTTC. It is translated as CAISQPEGAKNIQYF.

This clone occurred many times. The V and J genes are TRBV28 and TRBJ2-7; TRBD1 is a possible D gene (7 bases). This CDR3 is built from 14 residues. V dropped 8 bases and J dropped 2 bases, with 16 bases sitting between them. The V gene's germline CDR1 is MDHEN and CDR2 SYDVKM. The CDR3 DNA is TGTGCCAGCCTAGACAGGGAGGTGGCCTACGAGCAGTACTTC. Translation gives CASLDREVAYEQYF.

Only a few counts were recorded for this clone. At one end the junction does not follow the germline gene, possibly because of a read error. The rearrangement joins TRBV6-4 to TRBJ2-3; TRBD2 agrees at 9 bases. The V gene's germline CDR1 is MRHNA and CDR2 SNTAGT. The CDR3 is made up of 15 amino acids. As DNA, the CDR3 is TGTGCCAGCAGTGAAGGCGGGGGGGCCACAGATATGCAGTATTTT. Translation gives CASSEGGGATDMQYF.

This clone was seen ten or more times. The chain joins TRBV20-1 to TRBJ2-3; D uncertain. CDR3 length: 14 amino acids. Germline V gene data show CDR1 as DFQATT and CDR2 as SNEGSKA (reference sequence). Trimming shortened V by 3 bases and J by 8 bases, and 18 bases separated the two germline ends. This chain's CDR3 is CSASIPRGLGTQYF. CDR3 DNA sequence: TGCAGTGCTAGCATCCCCAGAGGATTGGGTACGCAGTATTTT.

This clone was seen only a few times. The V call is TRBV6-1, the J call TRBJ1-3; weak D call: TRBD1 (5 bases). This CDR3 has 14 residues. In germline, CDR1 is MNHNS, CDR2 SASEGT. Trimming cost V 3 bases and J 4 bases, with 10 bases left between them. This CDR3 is CASSDPGYGNTIYF. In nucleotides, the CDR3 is TGTGCCAGCAGTGATCCAGGGTACGGAAACACCATATATTTT.

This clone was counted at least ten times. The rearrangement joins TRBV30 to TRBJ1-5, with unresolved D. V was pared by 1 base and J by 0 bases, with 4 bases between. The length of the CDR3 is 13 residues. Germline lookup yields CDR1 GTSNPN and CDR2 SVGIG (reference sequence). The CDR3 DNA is TGTGCCTGGAGTGGGAATAGCAATCAGCCCCAGCATTTT. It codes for CAWSGNSNQPQHF.

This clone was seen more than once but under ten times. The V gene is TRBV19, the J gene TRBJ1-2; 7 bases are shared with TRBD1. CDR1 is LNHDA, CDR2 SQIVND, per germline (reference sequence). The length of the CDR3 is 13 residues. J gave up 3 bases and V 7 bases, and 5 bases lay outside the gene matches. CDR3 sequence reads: CASNNRGHYGYTF. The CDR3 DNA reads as TGTGCCAGTAACAACAGGGGACACTATGGCTACACCTTC.

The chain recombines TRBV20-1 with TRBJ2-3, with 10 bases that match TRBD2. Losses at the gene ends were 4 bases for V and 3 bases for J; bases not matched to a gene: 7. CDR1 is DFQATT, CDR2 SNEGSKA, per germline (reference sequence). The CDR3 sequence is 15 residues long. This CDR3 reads CSATLQLAGTDTQYF. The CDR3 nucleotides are TGCAGTGCTACCCTACAACTAGCGGGGACAGATACGCAGTATTTT.

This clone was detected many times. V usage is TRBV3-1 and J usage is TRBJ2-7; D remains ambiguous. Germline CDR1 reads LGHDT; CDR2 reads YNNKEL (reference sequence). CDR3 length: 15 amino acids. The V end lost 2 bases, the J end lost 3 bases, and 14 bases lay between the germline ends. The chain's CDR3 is CASSQSTVMYYEQYF. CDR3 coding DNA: TGTGCCAGCAGCCAATCCACGGTCATGTACTACGAGCAGTACTTC.

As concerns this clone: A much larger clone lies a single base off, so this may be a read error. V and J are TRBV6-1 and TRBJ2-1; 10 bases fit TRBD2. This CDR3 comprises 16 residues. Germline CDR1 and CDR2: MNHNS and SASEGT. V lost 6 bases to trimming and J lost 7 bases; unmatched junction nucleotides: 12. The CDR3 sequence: CASRDPGLAWGNEQFF. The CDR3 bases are TGTGCCAGCAGGGATCCGGGACTAGCGTGGGGGAATGAGCAGTTCTTC.

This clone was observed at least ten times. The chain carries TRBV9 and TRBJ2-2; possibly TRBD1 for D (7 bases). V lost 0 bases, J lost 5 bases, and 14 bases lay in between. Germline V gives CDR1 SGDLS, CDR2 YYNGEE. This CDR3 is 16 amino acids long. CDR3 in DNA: TGTGCCAGCAGCGTAGTGTCAGGGGGGTCGACCGGGGAGCTGTTTTTT. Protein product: CASSVVSGGSTGELFF. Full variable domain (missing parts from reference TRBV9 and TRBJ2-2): DSGVTQTPKHLITATGQRVTLRCSPRSGDLSVYWYQQSLDQGLQFLIQYYNGEERAKGNILERFSAQQFPDLHSELNLSSLELGDSALYFCASSVVSGGSTGELFFGEGSRLTVL.

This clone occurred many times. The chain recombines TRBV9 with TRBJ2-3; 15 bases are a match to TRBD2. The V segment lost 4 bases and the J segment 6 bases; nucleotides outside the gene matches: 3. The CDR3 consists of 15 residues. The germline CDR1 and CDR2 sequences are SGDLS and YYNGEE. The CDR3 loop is CASSRTSGGVDTQYF. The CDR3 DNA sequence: TGTGCCAGCAGCCGGACTAGCGGGGGGGTGGATACGCAGTATTTT.

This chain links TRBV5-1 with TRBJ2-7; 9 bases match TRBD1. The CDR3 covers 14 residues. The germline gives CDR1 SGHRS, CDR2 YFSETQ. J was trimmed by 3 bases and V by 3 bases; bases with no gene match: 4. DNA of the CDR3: TGCGCCAGCAGCTACGCGGGACAGGGCTACGAGCAGTACTTC. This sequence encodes CASSYAGQGYEQYF.

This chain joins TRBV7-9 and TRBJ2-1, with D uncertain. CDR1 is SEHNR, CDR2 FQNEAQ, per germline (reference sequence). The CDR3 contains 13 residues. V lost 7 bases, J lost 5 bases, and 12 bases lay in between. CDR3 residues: CASTASGNNEQFF. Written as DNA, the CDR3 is TGTGCCAGCACCGCCTCGGGCAACAATGAGCAGTTCTTC.

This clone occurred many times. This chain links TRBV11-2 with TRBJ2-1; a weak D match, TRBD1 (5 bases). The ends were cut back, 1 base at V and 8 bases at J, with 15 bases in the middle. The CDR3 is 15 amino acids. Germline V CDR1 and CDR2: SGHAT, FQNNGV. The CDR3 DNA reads TGTGCCAGCAGCTTAGGCCCTTGGGGCGACGATGAGCAGTTCTTC. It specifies CASSLGPWGDDEQFF.

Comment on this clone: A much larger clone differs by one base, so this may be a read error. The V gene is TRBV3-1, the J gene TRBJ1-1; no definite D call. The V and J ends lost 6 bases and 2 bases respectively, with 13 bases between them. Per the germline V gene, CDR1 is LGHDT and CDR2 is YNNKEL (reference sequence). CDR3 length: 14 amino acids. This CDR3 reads CASRPRSINTEAFF. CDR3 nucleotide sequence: TGTGCCAGCAGGCCCAGGTCTATAAACACTGAAGCTTTCTTT.

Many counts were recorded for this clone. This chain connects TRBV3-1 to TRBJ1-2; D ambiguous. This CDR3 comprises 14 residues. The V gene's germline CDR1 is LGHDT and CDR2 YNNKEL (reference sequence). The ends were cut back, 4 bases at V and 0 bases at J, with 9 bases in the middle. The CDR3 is CASSREFSNYGYTF. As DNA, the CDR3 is TGTGCCAGCAGCCGAGAATTTTCTAACTATGGCTACACCTTC.

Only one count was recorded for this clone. CDR3 sequence reads: CASSPWDRGTEAFF. The CDR3 DNA sequence: TGTGCCAGCTCACCATGGGACAGGGGGACTGAAGCTTTCTTT. This chain joins TRBV18 and TRBJ1-1; 11 bases agree with TRBD1. The length of the CDR3 is 14 residues. After removal of 2 bases from V and 5 bases from J, the junction contained 1 base not matched to a gene. Germline values: CDR1 KGHSH, CDR2 LQKENI. Full variable domain (outside the CDR3, taken from reference TRBV18 and TRBJ1-1): NAGVMQNPRHLVRRRGQEARLRCSPMKGHSHVYWYRQLPEEGLKFMVYLQKENIIDESGMPKERFSAEFPKEGPSILRIQQVVRGDSAAYFCASSPWDRGTEAFFGQGTRLTVV.

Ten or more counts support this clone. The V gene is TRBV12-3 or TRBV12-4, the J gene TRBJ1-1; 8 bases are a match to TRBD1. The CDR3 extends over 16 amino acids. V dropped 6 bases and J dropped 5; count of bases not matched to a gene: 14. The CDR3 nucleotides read TGTGCCAGCAGGCTAACCTCGCAGACAGGGGTGACTGAAGCTTTCTTT. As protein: CASRLTSQTGVTEAFF.

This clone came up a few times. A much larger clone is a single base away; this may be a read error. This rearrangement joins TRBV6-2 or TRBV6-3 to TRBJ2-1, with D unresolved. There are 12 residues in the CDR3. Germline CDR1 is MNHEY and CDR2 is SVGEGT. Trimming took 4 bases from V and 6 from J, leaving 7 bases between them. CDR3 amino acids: CASSSNCNEQFF. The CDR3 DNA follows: TGTGCCAGCAGTTCTAATTGCAATGAGCAGTTCTTC.

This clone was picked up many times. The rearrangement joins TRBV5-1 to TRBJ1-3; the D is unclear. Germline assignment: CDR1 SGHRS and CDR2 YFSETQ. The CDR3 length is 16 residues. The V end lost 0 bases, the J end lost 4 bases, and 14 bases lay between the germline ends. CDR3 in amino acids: CASSLAQRFSGNTIYF. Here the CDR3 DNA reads TGCGCCAGCAGCTTGGCCCAACGGTTTTCCGGAAACACCATATATTTT.

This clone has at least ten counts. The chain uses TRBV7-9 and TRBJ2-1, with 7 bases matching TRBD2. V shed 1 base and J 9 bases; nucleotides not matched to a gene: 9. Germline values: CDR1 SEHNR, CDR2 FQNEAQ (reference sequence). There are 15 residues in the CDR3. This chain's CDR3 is CASSLGGGGLGEQFF. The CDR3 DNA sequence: TGTGCCAGCAGCTTAGGCGGGGGAGGTTTGGGTGAGCAGTTCTTC. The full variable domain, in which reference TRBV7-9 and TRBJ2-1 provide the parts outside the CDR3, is DTGVSQNPRHKITKRGQNVTFRCDPISEHNRLYWYRQTLGQGPEFLTYFQNEAQLEKSRLLSDRFSAERPKGSFSTLEIQRTEQGDSAMYLCASSLGGGGLGEQFFGPGTRLTVL.

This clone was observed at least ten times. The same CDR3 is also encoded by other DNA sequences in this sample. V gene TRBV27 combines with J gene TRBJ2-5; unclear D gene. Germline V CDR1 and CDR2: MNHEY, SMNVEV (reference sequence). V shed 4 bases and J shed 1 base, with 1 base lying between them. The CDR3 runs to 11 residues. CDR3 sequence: CASSSQETQYF. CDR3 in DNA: TGTGCCAGCAGTTCCCAAGAGACCCAGTACTTC.

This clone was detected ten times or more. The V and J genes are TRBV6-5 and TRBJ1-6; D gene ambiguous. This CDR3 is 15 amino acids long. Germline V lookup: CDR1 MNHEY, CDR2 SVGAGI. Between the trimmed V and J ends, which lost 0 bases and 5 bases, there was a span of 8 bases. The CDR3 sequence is CASSYSSGNNSPLHF. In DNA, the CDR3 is TGTGCCAGCAGTTACTCATCGGGAAATAATTCACCCCTCCACTTT.

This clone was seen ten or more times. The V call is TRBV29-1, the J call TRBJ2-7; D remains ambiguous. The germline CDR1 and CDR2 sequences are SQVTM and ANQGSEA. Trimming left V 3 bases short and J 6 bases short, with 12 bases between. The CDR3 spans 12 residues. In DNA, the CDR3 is TGCAGCGTTGAGGTTGGTTTCCGCGAGCAGTACTTC. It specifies CSVEVGFREQYF.

This chain's CDR3 is CSVPQGGGYTF. The CDR3 DNA is TGCAGCGTACCTCAGGGGGGTGGCTACACCTTC. The rearrangement uses TRBV29-1 and TRBJ1-2; 7 bases agree with TRBD1. With 6 bases clipped from V and 7 bases from J, the junction kept 5 bases outside the gene matches. CDR3 size: 11 residues. From germline, CDR1 is SQVTM and CDR2 ANQGSEA. Full variable domain (missing parts from reference TRBV29-1 and TRBJ1-2): SAVISQKPSRDICQRGTSLTIQCQVDSQVTMMFWYRQQPGQSLTLIATANQGSEATYESGFVIDKFPISRPNLTFSTLTVSNMSPEDSSIYLCSVPQGGGYTFGSGTRLTVV.